These 7 T cell receptor beta chains were all obtained from the same sample, sequenced in a study of blood T cells in healthy people across ages. Next came a second PCR, run for about 7 to 11 cycles, which used a sample-barcoded 5' primer along with a J-beta primer mix. TCRdb used MiXCR to reprocess the 5' RACE reads, holding one entry per CDR3 protein. The sample includes under 1,000,000 distinct CDR3 sequences, around 36% of them seen just once. Sequencing was performed on blood. Receptors were obtained from a man younger than 35 in good health.

The V and J genes are TRBV5-5 and TRBJ2-1; 8 bases are shared with TRBD2. The CDR3 spans 15 residues. Germline lookup yields CDR1 SGHKS and CDR2 YYEKEE (reference sequence). V was pared by 2 bases and J by 7 bases, with 8 bases of the junction left unmatched. CDR3 residues: CASSLAGAVGNEQFF. Written as DNA, the CDR3 is TGTGCCAGCAGCTTAGCGGGGGCCGTGGGGAATGAGCAGTTCTTC.

The V and J genes are TRBV29-1 and TRBJ1-6; 8 positions match TRBD1. The CDR3 totals 15 residues. CDR1 and CDR2 (germline): SQVTM, ANQGSEA. With 7 bases clipped from V and 1 base from J, the junction kept 6 bases outside the gene matches. The CDR3 DNA reads TGCAGCGCCCTGACAGGGGAGTCCTATAATTCACCCCTCCACTTT. Its translation is CSALTGESYNSPLHF. Filled out from reference TRBV29-1 and TRBJ1-6, the complete variable domain reads SAVISQKPSRDICQRGTSLTIQCQVDSQVTMMFWYRQQPGQSLTLIATANQGSEATYESGFVIDKFPISRPNLTFSTLTVSNMSPEDSSIYLCSALTGESYNSPLHFGNGTRLTVT.

This clonotype was observed a handful of times. The gene calls are TRBV5-1 and TRBJ2-3; D perhaps matches TRBD1 (6 bases). The CDR3 is 13 residues long. Trimming took off 4 bases at V and 8 bases at J, with 14 bases between the two ends. Germline V lookup: CDR1 SGHRS, CDR2 YFSETQ. CDR3 protein: CASSRMDSSTQYF. In nucleotides, the CDR3 is TGCGCCAGCAGCAGGATGGACAGTAGTACGCAGTATTTT.

A word on this clonotype: This may be a read error: a much more frequent sequence differs by one nucleotide. The CDR3, as DNA: TGCAGTGCTAGGTGGGGCGGGGGATACGACGATACGCAGTATTTT. Encoded protein: CSARWGGGYDDTQYF. The genes are TRBV20-1 and TRBJ2-3, with 7 bases identical to TRBD2. V trimming: 3 bases; J trimming: 6 bases; junction bases outside the gene matches: 12. The CDR3 runs 15 residues. CDR1 and CDR2 from the germline V gene are DFQATT and SNEGSKA (reference sequence).

The V and J genes are TRBV4-2 and TRBJ2-5, with D perhaps TRBD1 or TRBD2 (6 bases each). The germline gives CDR1 LGHNA, CDR2 YNFKEQ. Trimming took 1 base from V and 11 from J, leaving 17 bases between them. This CDR3 comprises 14 residues. CDR3 region: CASSQAGAHNEQYF. The CDR3 region has the DNA TGTGCCAGCAGCCAAGCGGGGGCCCACAATGAGCAGTACTTC.

This clonotype turned up a few times. The J gene is TRBJ1-2, the V gene TRBV12-3 or TRBV12-4, with D perhaps TRBD1 (5 bases). V lost 1 base and J 4 bases, leaving 16 bases between the germline ends. This CDR3 is built from 16 residues. The chain's CDR3 is CASSLDGGYESYGYTF. The CDR3 region has the DNA TGTGCCAGCAGTTTAGATGGGGGGTATGAGAGCTATGGCTACACCTTC.

This clonotype was observed many times. The chain recombines TRBV29-1 with TRBJ2-1, with 11 bases lining up with TRBD2. Trimming took 3 bases from V and 0 from J; bases not matched to a gene: 4. Germline values: CDR1 SQVTM, CDR2 ANQGSEA. CDR3 size: 16 residues. As DNA, the CDR3 is TGCAGCGTTGACCTAGCGGGGGGTGTCTCCTACAATGAGCAGTTCTTC. Protein: CSVDLAGGVSYNEQFF.